Described below is a single T cell receptor (beta chain) sequence and its context. Its specificity is not known. Profiling relied on immunoSEQ multiplex PCR, and the TCRdb table lists in-frame clones only, not all of them. Among tens of thousands of clones listed, 94% were seen once. These data come from a study of T cells in tuberculosis. Looking at the study overall: The T cells targeted glucose monomycolate, a mycobacterial lipid, via CD1B. A South African cohort included IGRA-negative adolescents, latently infected IGRA-positive adolescents and adults with active tuberculosis. Study-wide results and limits: GMM-specific TCRs were nearer to active tuberculosis alpha repertoires, suggesting expansion. The TCR-beta difference was not significant; alpha differences partly reflected length.

Germline CDR1 is SGHKS and CDR2 is YYEKEE (reference sequence). This CDR3 is 14 amino acids long. J was trimmed by 0 bases and V by 6 bases; bases with no gene match: 5. The TCR sequence derives from a donor aged 10 to 29 with latent tuberculosis or without tuberculosis infection. This chain joins TRBV5-5 and TRBJ2-7, with 8 bases matching TRBD2. Sequenced input: PBMCs. DNA for the CDR3: TGTGCCAGCACCATCGGGACTAGCTCCTACGAGCAGTACTTC. Encoded protein: CASTIGTSSYEQYF.